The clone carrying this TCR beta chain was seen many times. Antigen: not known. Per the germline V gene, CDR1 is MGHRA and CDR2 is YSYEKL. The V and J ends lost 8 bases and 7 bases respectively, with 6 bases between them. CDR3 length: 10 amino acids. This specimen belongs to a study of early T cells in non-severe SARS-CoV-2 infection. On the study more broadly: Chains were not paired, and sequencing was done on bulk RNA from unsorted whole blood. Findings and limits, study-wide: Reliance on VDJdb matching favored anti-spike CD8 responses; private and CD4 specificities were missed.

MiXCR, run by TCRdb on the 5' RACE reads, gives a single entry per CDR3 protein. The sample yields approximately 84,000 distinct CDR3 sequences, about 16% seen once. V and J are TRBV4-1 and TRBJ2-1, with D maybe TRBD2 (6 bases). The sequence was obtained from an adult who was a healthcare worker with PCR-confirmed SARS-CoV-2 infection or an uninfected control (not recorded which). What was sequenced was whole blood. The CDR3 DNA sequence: TGCGCCAGCGGAGGGAATGAGCAGTTCTTC. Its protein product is CASGGNEQFF.